This is a list of T cell receptor beta chains from one sample in a study of blood T cells in healthy people across ages. From the 5' RACE reads, TCRdb called clonotypes with MiXCR, one entry per CDR3 protein. The sample yields more than 750,000 distinct CDR3 sequences, roughly 28% seen once. These data were also filed under a second study, of T cells of mothers and their children.

The sample was blood. The receptors were sampled from a woman aged 40 to 50 in good health. Both conserved end residues are part of each CDR3. The order of the fields is CDR3 length, J gene, D gene, clone size, V gene, CDR3 DNA, CDR3 protein. A D gene is named only where the DNA matches it firmly. Clone size is given for some rows only: seen once, a few or many times, or a class if the clone is expanded.

length: 13; J: TRBJ1-2; D: NA; size: NA; V: TRBV14; DNA: TGTGCCAGCAGCCCTCGGACAGCCTCTGGCTACACCTTC; CDR3: CASSPRTASGYTF
length: 16; J: TRBJ2-3; D: NA; size: few; V: TRBV4-3; DNA: TGCGCCAGCAGCCTTAGCCGGATGGCGGGCACAGATACGCAGTATTTT; CDR3: CASSLSRMAGTDTQYF
length: 16; J: TRBJ2-4; D: TRBD2; size: few; V: TRBV27; DNA: TGTGCCAGCAGTTTGGGACTAGCGGGGGGCTGGGATGAGCAGTACTTC; CDR3: CASSLGLAGGWDEQYF
length: 15; J: TRBJ2-3; D: NA; size: NA; V: TRBV7-3; DNA: TGTGCCAGCAGCTTAACGAGGGTCCCCTCAGATACGCAGTATTTT; CDR3: CASSLTRVPSDTQYF
length: 18; J: TRBJ1-1; D: NA; size: many; V: TRBV7-9; DNA: TGTGCCAGCAGCCCTGTGGGGCTAAACAGGGTGTTGAACACTGAAGCTTTCTTT; CDR3: CASSPVGLNRVLNTEAFF
length: 14; J: TRBJ1-1; D: TRBD1; size: many; V: TRBV9; DNA: TGTGCCAGCACCAGGGGGGGGTTGGGCACTGAAGCTTTCTTT; CDR3: CASTRGGLGTEAFF
length: 16; J: TRBJ2-5; D: NA; size: many; V: TRBV4-1; DNA: TGCGCCAGCAGCCAAGTAAGGGGGGACGTTAAAGAGACCCAGTACTTC; CDR3: CASSQVRGDVKETQYF
length: 14; J: TRBJ1-5; D: NA; size: NA; V: TRBV7-6; DNA: TGTGCCAGCAGCTCCCGCACAGGGTATCAGCCCCAGCATTTT; CDR3: CASSSRTGYQPQHF
length: 16; J: TRBJ1-5; D: TRBD1; size: many; V: TRBV28; DNA: TGTGCCAGCAGCTCCTCGACAGGGACCGTTAATCAGCCCCAGCATTTT; CDR3: CASSSSTGTVNQPQHF
length: 15; J: TRBJ2-7; D: TRBD2; size: NA; V: TRBV2; DNA: TGTGCCAGCCGAGGACTAGCGCCCCTCTCCTACGAGCAGTACTTC; CDR3: CASRGLAPLSYEQYF
length: 15; J: TRBJ2-1; D: TRBD2; size: NA; V: TRBV10-3; DNA: TGTGCCATCAGTGATGCTAGCGGGGGCAACAATGAGCAGTTCTTC; CDR3: CAISDASGGNNEQFF
length: 14; J: TRBJ2-5; D: TRBD2; size: NA; V: TRBV5-1; DNA: TGCGCCAGCAGCGCGGGACTAGTCGGAGAGACCCAGTACTTC; CDR3: CASSAGLVGETQYF
length: 15; J: TRBJ1-1; D: NA; size: few; V: TRBV7-9; DNA: TGTGCCAGCAGCTTCCTATTTCTTAAGAACACTGAAGCTTTCTTT; CDR3: CASSFLFLKNTEAFF
length: 13; J: TRBJ2-7; D: NA; size: NA; V: TRBV20-1; DNA: TGCAGTGCCCGACGGCGGGGTACCTACGAGCAGTACTTC; CDR3: CSARRRGTYEQYF
length: 14; J: TRBJ2-7; D: TRBD1; size: few; V: TRBV28; DNA: TGTGCCAGCGGACCGGGACAGCCTTCCTACGAGCAGTACTTC; CDR3: CASGPGQPSYEQYF
length: 13; J: TRBJ2-1; D: NA; size: few; V: TRBV19; DNA: TGTGCCAGTACCGCGAGCTCCTACAATGAGCAGTTCTTC; CDR3: CASTASSYNEQFF
length: 16; J: TRBJ2-1; D: NA; size: many; V: TRBV20-1; DNA: TGCAGTGCTAGAGGATCCGGCGGGGGCGCTTATCCTGAGCAGTTCTTC; CDR3: CSARGSGGGAYPEQFF
length: 15; J: TRBJ2-5; D: NA; size: few; V: TRBV5-5; DNA: TGTGCCAGCAGCTTTTATCAGGGGGGAAGGGAGACCCAGTACTTC; CDR3: CASSFYQGGRETQYF
length: 13; J: TRBJ2-7; D: TRBD1; size: few; V: TRBV10-3; DNA: TGTGCCATCAGGGGGACAGGGGGCAACGAGCAGTACTTC; CDR3: CAIRGTGGNEQYF
length: 18; J: TRBJ2-1; D: NA; size: many; V: TRBV7-9; DNA: TGTGCCAGCAGCTCGGACATTACACCCCAATATCGCCACAATGAGCAGTTCTTC; CDR3: CASSSDITPQYRHNEQFF
length: 16; J: TRBJ2-7; D: TRBD2; size: NA; V: TRBV6-5; DNA: TGTGCCAGCAGTTACGGCGCGGGGGACCTCTCCTACGAGCAGTACTTC; CDR3: CASSYGAGDLSYEQYF
length: 14; J: TRBJ1-1; D: NA; size: many; V: TRBV4-3; DNA: TGCGCCAGCAGCCATGCCATGCGCGCGCCTGAAGCTTTCTTT; CDR3: CASSHAMRAPEAFF
length: 15; J: TRBJ2-7; D: TRBD1; size: NA; V: TRBV28; DNA: TGTGCCACCACCCCCCGGGGACAGGGGTGCTACGAGCAGTACTTC; CDR3: CATTPRGQGCYEQYF
length: 15; J: TRBJ1-5; D: TRBD1; size: few; V: TRBV6-1; DNA: TGTGCCAGCCTCGCGGCGACAGGGGGCAATCAGCCCCAGCATTTT; CDR3: CASLAATGGNQPQHF
length: 15; J: TRBJ2-7; D: NA; size: NA; V: TRBV27; DNA: TGTGCCAGCAGTTTAAAGGCGGGGGCAGTCTACGAGCAGTACTTC; CDR3: CASSLKAGAVYEQYF
length: 13; J: TRBJ2-1; D: NA; size: few; V: TRBV28; DNA: TGTGCCAGCAGAGATCGGAGAGTTTATGAGCAGTTCTTC; CDR3: CASRDRRVYEQFF
length: 13; J: TRBJ2-7; D: NA; size: few; V: TRBV11-3; DNA: TGTGCCAGCAGCCGGGGGTTCTCCTACGAGCAGTACTTC; CDR3: CASSRGFSYEQYF
length: 14; J: TRBJ1-4; D: TRBD1; size: few; V: TRBV5-1; DNA: TGCGCCAGCAGTCCGGACAGGGTGGAGGAAAAACTGTTTTTT; CDR3: CASSPDRVEEKLFF
length: 16; J: TRBJ2-5; D: NA; size: NA; V: TRBV2; DNA: TGTGCCAGCAGTGAAGAATCGACAGGTGTCGGAGGAACCCAGTACTTC; CDR3: CASSEESTGVGGTQYF
length: 14; J: TRBJ1-2; D: NA; size: once; V: TRBV7-9; DNA: TGTGCCAGCAGCCACCCTACAGGGATCGGTGGCTACACCTTC; CDR3: CASSHPTGIGGYTF
length: 13; J: TRBJ2-2; D: NA; size: NA; V: TRBV7-8; DNA: TGTGCCAGCAGCCATCAGGACACCGGGGAGCTGTTTTTT; CDR3: CASSHQDTGELFF
length: 12; J: TRBJ1-1; D: NA; size: NA; V: TRBV29-1; DNA: TGCAGCGTTGTTTGGGGCGACACTGAAGCTTTCTTT; CDR3: CSVVWGDTEAFF
length: 15; J: TRBJ1-5; D: NA; size: NA; V: TRBV7-9; DNA: TGTGCCAGCAGCGAAGGCGGCAGACGGGGTCAGCCCCAGCATTTT; CDR3: CASSEGGRRGQPQHF
length: 16; J: TRBJ1-4; D: TRBD1; size: many; V: TRBV7-2; DNA: TGTGCCAGCAGCACGCAACAGGGGCGCGGTGGCGAAAAACTGTTTTTT; CDR3: CASSTQQGRGGEKLFF
length: 16; J: TRBJ1-4; D: NA; size: NA; V: TRBV4-1; DNA: TGCGCCAGCAGCCAAGGTTTCGGCAGGACTAATGAAAAACTGTTTTTT; CDR3: CASSQGFGRTNEKLFF
length: 13; J: TRBJ1-5; D: NA; size: many; V: TRBV7-2; DNA: TGTGCCAGCAGCTTAGACTCCCTACAGCCCCAGCATTTT; CDR3: CASSLDSLQPQHF
length: 15; J: TRBJ2-1; D: TRBD1; size: few; V: TRBV19; DNA: TGTGCCAGTAGTATCCCCGGGACAGTTGCAAATGAGCAGTTCTTC; CDR3: CASSIPGTVANEQFF
length: 14; J: TRBJ2-7; D: TRBD2; size: many; V: TRBV29-1; DNA: TGCAGCGTTGTACCTAGCGGTAGCTCCTACGAGCAGTACTTC; CDR3: CSVVPSGSSYEQYF
length: 14; J: TRBJ2-6; D: NA; size: NA; V: TRBV27; DNA: TGTGCCAGCAGTCTCTGGGCTGGGGCCAACGTCCTGACTTTC; CDR3: CASSLWAGANVLTF
length: 14; J: TRBJ2-7; D: NA; size: few; V: TRBV5-5; DNA: TGTGCCAGCAGCTTTGACATCGGCAGCTACGAGCAGTACTTC; CDR3: CASSFDIGSYEQYF
length: 14; J: TRBJ1-3; D: NA; size: NA; V: TRBV29-1; DNA: TGCAGCGTTGAAGATCGAGGGGTCGGAAACACCATATATTTT; CDR3: CSVEDRGVGNTIYF
length: 15; J: TRBJ1-2; D: NA; size: few; V: TRBV9; DNA: TGTGCCAGCAGCGGCGGGGACGGGGGGCCACGAGGCTACACCTTC; CDR3: CASSGGDGGPRGYTF
length: 13; J: TRBJ2-3; D: NA; size: NA; V: TRBV5-5; DNA: TGTGCCAGCAGCTTACAGGGTTCAGATACGCAGTATTTT; CDR3: CASSLQGSDTQYF
length: 14; J: TRBJ1-4; D: NA; size: NA; V: TRBV5-1; DNA: TGCGCCAGCAGTCTCAGGGACCTCAATGAAAAACTGTTTTTT; CDR3: CASSLRDLNEKLFF
length: 11; J: TRBJ2-7; D: NA; size: many; V: TRBV2; DNA: TGTGCCAGCCAGACTGGCGTCGAGCAGTACTTC; CDR3: CASQTGVEQYF
length: 19; J: TRBJ1-5; D: TRBD1; size: few; V: TRBV5-6; DNA: TGTGCCAGCAGCTTCTATCAGGACAGGGGTCGTGGAAGCAATCAGCCCCAGCATTTT; CDR3: CASSFYQDRGRGSNQPQHF
length: 14; J: TRBJ1-5; D: NA; size: many; V: TRBV4-2; DNA: TGTGCCAGCAGCCAAGACTGGGGAGCTCAGCCCCAGCATTTT; CDR3: CASSQDWGAQPQHF
length: 13; J: TRBJ1-2; D: NA; size: few; V: TRBV7-9; DNA: TGTACCAGCAGTCGGGACACCCCGATAGGCTACACCTTC; CDR3: CTSSRDTPIGYTF
length: 18; J: TRBJ2-7; D: TRBD2; size: few; V: TRBV5-1; DNA: TGCGCCAGCAGCGGATGGACTAGCGGGGGATTATTCTCCTACGAGCAGTACTTC; CDR3: CASSGWTSGGLFSYEQYF
length: 16; J: TRBJ1-4; D: TRBD1; size: few; V: TRBV7-2; DNA: TGTGCCGGCAGCTGGACAGGGCTAGCACCTAATGAAAAACTGTTTTTT; CDR3: CAGSWTGLAPNEKLFF
length: 15; J: TRBJ2-2; D: NA; size: NA; V: TRBV11-2; DNA: TGTGCCAGCAGCTTAAACGACAGGCTCGGCGGGGAGCTGTTTTTT; CDR3: CASSLNDRLGGELFF
length: 13; J: TRBJ2-7; D: TRBD1; size: few; V: TRBV5-5; DNA: TGTGCCAGCAGCCCCCCAGGGGGCCACGAGCAGTACTTC; CDR3: CASSPPGGHEQYF
length: 15; J: TRBJ1-1; D: NA; size: few; V: TRBV15; DNA: TGTGCCACCAGCAGCCCGGGAACAACCAACACTGAAGCTTTCTTT; CDR3: CATSSPGTTNTEAFF
length: 11; J: TRBJ2-3; D: NA; size: few; V: TRBV28; DNA: TGTGCCAGCGGGGGGCAAGATACGCAGTATTTT; CDR3: CASGGQDTQYF
length: 17; J: TRBJ1-5; D: TRBD1; size: NA; V: TRBV7-8; DNA: TGTGCCAGCAGCTTAGCGTCGACAGGGGATAGCAATCAGCCCCAGCATTTT; CDR3: CASSLASTGDSNQPQHF
length: 11; J: TRBJ2-1; D: NA; size: NA; V: TRBV30; DNA: TGTGCCTGGAGGGTCTACAATGAGCAGTTCTTC; CDR3: CAWRVYNEQFF
length: 14; J: TRBJ2-5; D: TRBD1; size: many; V: TRBV15; DNA: TGTGCCACCAGCAGAGGACAGGGCGGTGAGACCCAGTACTTC; CDR3: CATSRGQGGETQYF
length: 16; J: TRBJ2-1; D: TRBD2; size: NA; V: TRBV10-3; DNA: TGTGCCATCAGTGAGTCGGTAGCGGGGGGGCGCAATGAGCAGTTCTTC; CDR3: CAISESVAGGRNEQFF
length: 14; J: TRBJ1-4; D: NA; size: few; V: TRBV27; DNA: TGTGCCAGCCGTCTATACAGCCCCGGGGGAAAACTGTTTTTT; CDR3: CASRLYSPGGKLFF